This TCR beta chain was captured in a study of blood T cells in healthy people across ages. The CDR3 is 16 residues long. J gave up 5 bases and V 0 bases, and 6 bases lay outside the gene matches. Germline V lookup: CDR1 LGHNA, CDR2 YSLEER. This clonotype was picked up a small number of times. Antigen unknown. Points from the study as a whole: With donor CMV status unknown, expanded clonotype changes were possibly confounded. Observed TCR beta diversity showed a strong correlation with the percentage of naive T cells as measured by flow cytometry.

A second PCR of about 6 to 11 cycles used a sample-barcoded 5' primer and a J-beta primer mix. TCRdb used MiXCR to reprocess the 5' RACE reads, holding one entry per CDR3 protein. This table has roughly 800,000 distinct CDR3 sequences, 25% appearing once. Total RNA extracted from each sample amounted to at least 6 micrograms. The sample was also reused in another study, on T cells of mothers and their children. This second study says: Donors were three healthy Caucasian mothers and their six children.

The chain combines TRBV4-3 with TRBJ2-5, with 10 bases aligning to TRBD2. This TCR derives from a boy aged 5-17 years in good health. Sequenced input: blood. The chain's CDR3 is CASSQELAGVGETQYF. In DNA, the CDR3 is TGCGCCAGCAGCCAAGAGCTAGCGGGGGTTGGGGAGACCCAGTACTTC.